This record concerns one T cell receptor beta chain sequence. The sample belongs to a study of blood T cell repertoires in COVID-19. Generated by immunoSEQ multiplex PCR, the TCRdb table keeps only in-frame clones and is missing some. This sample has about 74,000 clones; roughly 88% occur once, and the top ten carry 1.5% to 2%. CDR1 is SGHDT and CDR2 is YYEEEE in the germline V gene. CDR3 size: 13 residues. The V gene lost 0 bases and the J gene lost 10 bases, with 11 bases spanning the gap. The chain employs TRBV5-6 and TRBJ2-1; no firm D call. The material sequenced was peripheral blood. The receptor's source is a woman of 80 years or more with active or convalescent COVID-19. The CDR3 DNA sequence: TGTGCCAGCAGCTTGGGTCGTATCGGGGAGCAGTTCTTC. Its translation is CASSLGRIGEQFF.